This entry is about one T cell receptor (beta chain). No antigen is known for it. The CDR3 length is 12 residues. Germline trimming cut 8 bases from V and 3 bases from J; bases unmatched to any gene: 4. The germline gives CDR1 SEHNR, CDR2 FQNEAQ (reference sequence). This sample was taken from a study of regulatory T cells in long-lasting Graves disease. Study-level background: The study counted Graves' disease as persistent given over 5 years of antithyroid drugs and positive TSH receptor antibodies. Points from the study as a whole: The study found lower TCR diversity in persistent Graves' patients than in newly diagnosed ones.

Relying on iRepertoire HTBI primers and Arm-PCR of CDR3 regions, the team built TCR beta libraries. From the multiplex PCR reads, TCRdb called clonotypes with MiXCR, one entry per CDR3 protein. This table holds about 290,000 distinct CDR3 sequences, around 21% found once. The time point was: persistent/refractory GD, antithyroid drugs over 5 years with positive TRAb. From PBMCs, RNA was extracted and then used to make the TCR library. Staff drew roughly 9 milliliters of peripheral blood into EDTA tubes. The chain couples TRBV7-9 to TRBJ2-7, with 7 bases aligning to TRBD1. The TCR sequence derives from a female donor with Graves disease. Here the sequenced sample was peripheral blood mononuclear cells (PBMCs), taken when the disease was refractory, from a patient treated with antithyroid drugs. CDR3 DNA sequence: TGTGCCAGCCGACAGGGAAACTACGAGCAGTACTTC. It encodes CASRQGNYEQYF. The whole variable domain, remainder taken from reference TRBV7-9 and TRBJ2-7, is DTGVSQNPRHKITKRGQNVTFRCDPISEHNRLYWYRQTLGQGPEFLTYFQNEAQLEKSRLLSDRFSAERPKGSFSTLEIQRTEQGDSAMYLCASRQGNYEQYFGPGTRLTVT.